These T cell receptor beta chains were read from a single sample in a study of blood T cell repertoires in COVID-19. Libraries were prepared by immunoSEQ multiplex PCR; TCRdb keeps only in-frame clonotypes and omits some of them. The sample records about 270,000 clones, about 87% being singletons. Material: PBMCs or T cells enriched from blood (not recorded which). All receptors derive from a woman in her twenties or thirties with acute COVID-19. CDR3s include the opening cysteine and the closing phenylalanine or tryptophan. The order of the fields is clone size, V gene, J gene, D gene, CDR3 DNA, CDR3 protein. The D gene is left open where the match is weak. Rows give clone size only sometimes, using once, few, many, or a class for an expanded clone.

abundance: -
v_gene: TRBV5-8
j_gene: TRBJ2-2
d_gene: -
CDR3nt: TGTGCCAGCAGCCCGGACAGCCTGAACACCGGGGAGCTGTTTTTT
CDR3aa: CASSPDSLNTGELFF

abundance: once
v_gene: TRBV27
j_gene: TRBJ2-3
d_gene: -
CDR3nt: TGTGCCAGCAGTTTAGACGGGACTCTAGGCACAGATACGCAGTATTTT
CDR3aa: CASSLDGTLGTDTQYF

abundance: -
v_gene: TRBV6-1
j_gene: TRBJ2-1
d_gene: TRBD2
CDR3nt: TGTGCCAGCAGTGAATCTGCGGGAGGGTCCTACAATGAGCAGTTCTTC
CDR3aa: CASSESAGGSYNEQFF

abundance: -
v_gene: TRBV27
j_gene: TRBJ1-5
d_gene: -
CDR3nt: TGTGCCAGCAGCTTACAGGGAAGTGGCAATCAGCCCCAGCATTTT
CDR3aa: CASSLQGSGNQPQHF

abundance: -
v_gene: TRBV4-1
j_gene: TRBJ1-4
d_gene: TRBD1
CDR3nt: TGCGCCAGCAGCAAGAGTTCGGACAGGGGGGGTGAAAAACTGTTTTTT
CDR3aa: CASSKSSDRGGEKLFF

abundance: -
v_gene: TRBV7-2
j_gene: TRBJ2-1
d_gene: -
CDR3nt: TGTGCCAGCAGCCCCCCCGCGAACAATGAGCAGTTCTTC
CDR3aa: CASSPPANNEQFF

abundance: -
v_gene: TRBV29-1
j_gene: TRBJ1-2
d_gene: -
CDR3nt: TGCAGCGTTGAAGTTGAGGCAGAGAGCTATGGCTACACCTTC
CDR3aa: CSVEVEAESYGYTF

abundance: -
v_gene: TRBV7-2
j_gene: TRBJ1-5
d_gene: TRBD1
CDR3nt: TGTGCCAGCAGCCACAGGGGGCCGGAGGAGCCCCAGCATTTT
CDR3aa: CASSHRGPEEPQHF

abundance: few
v_gene: TRBV6-2/TRBV6-3
j_gene: TRBJ1-5
d_gene: TRBD1
CDR3nt: TGTGCCAGCAGTTACGACAGGGGATCCGGAGATCAGCCCCAGCATTTT
CDR3aa: CASSYDRGSGDQPQHF

abundance: -
v_gene: TRBV7-9
j_gene: TRBJ2-7
d_gene: TRBD2
CDR3nt: TGTGCCAGCAGCCCGGGAGCGGGGGTCTACGAGCAGTACTTC
CDR3aa: CASSPGAGVYEQYF

abundance: -
v_gene: TRBV5-1
j_gene: TRBJ2-5
d_gene: TRBD2
CDR3nt: TGCGCCAGCAGCGCCGGGACTAGCGGGAGTGGGATGGTGGCGACCCAGTACTTC
CDR3aa: CASSAGTSGSGMVATQYF

abundance: -
v_gene: TRBV11-2
j_gene: TRBJ2-5
d_gene: -
CDR3nt: TGTGCCAGCAGCTTAGGTCCTGAGACCCAGTACTTC
CDR3aa: CASSLGPETQYF

abundance: -
v_gene: TRBV13
j_gene: TRBJ2-7
d_gene: -
CDR3nt: TGTGCCAGCAGCCATACAGGGAGCTCCTACGAGCAGTACTTC
CDR3aa: CASSHTGSSYEQYF

abundance: -
v_gene: TRBV12-3/TRBV12-4
j_gene: TRBJ2-7
d_gene: -
CDR3nt: TGTGCCAGCAGTTCGTCCTACGAGCAGTACTTC
CDR3aa: CASSSSYEQYF

abundance: -
v_gene: TRBV4-1
j_gene: TRBJ2-2
d_gene: TRBD2
CDR3nt: TGCGCCAGCAGCCAAGAGTCTAGCGGGATTGGCGGGGAGCTGTTTTTT
CDR3aa: CASSQESSGIGGELFF

abundance: -
v_gene: TRBV12-5
j_gene: TRBJ2-1
d_gene: -
CDR3nt: TGTGCTAGTGGTTTGGGACGGGACTCCGGGAAGATCTTC
CDR3aa: CASGLGRDSGKIF

abundance: -
v_gene: TRBV7-9
j_gene: TRBJ1-4
d_gene: TRBD1
CDR3nt: TGTGCCAGCATTTCCGGGACAGGGGATGAAAAACTGTTTTTT
CDR3aa: CASISGTGDEKLFF

abundance: -
v_gene: TRBV14
j_gene: TRBJ1-5
d_gene: -
CDR3nt: TGTGCCAGCAGCCAAGCTATGGAGCAGCCCCAGCATTTT
CDR3aa: CASSQAMEQPQHF

abundance: few
v_gene: TRBV7-8
j_gene: TRBJ2-1
d_gene: TRBD2
CDR3nt: TGTGCCAGCAGAGGGGGACTAGCGGACAATGAGCAGTTCTTC
CDR3aa: CASRGGLADNEQFF

abundance: -
v_gene: TRBV3-1/TRBV3-2
j_gene: TRBJ1-5
d_gene: -
CDR3nt: TGTGCAAGCAGCGGAGACGGGGGTGGGCAGCCCCAGCATTTT
CDR3aa: CASSGDGGGQPQHF

abundance: -
v_gene: TRBV30
j_gene: TRBJ1-4
d_gene: -
CDR3nt: TGTGCCTGGAGTCCCCGGGGTATAAGCACGGGAGGAGGTGAAAAACTGTTTTTT
CDR3aa: CAWSPRGISTGGGEKLFF

abundance: -
v_gene: TRBV28
j_gene: TRBJ1-5
d_gene: -
CDR3nt: TGTGCCAGCAGACCTGTCGGGAATAGGATCCAGCCCCAGCATTTT
CDR3aa: CASRPVGNRIQPQHF

abundance: -
v_gene: TRBV15
j_gene: TRBJ1-5
d_gene: TRBD1
CDR3nt: TGTGCCACCAGCAGCTCCAGACAGGGAGGTCAGCCCCAGCATTTT
CDR3aa: CATSSSRQGGQPQHF

abundance: -
v_gene: TRBV14
j_gene: TRBJ2-3
d_gene: TRBD2
CDR3nt: TGTGCCAGCAGCCAGGAAAGCGGGAGGGCCTTGTATTTT
CDR3aa: CASSQESGRALYF

abundance: -
v_gene: TRBV29-1
j_gene: TRBJ2-2
d_gene: -
CDR3nt: TGCAGCGTTCACCAAACGGGGGATAGAATCGGGGAGCTGTTTTTT
CDR3aa: CSVHQTGDRIGELFF

abundance: -
v_gene: TRBV6-1
j_gene: TRBJ2-1
d_gene: -
CDR3nt: TGTGCCAGCAGTGACGAGCTAACAGGGGGGGGGAATGAGCAGTTCTTC
CDR3aa: CASSDELTGGGNEQFF

abundance: few
v_gene: TRBV6-2/TRBV6-3
j_gene: TRBJ2-7
d_gene: -
CDR3nt: TGTGCCAGCAGTTACTGGCAGAAATACGAGCAGTACTTC
CDR3aa: CASSYWQKYEQYF

abundance: -
v_gene: TRBV7-2
j_gene: TRBJ1-5
d_gene: -
CDR3nt: TGTGCCAGCAGCTCCCTGACTGGAGGCAACAATCAGCCCCAGCATTTT
CDR3aa: CASSSLTGGNNQPQHF

abundance: -
v_gene: TRBV12-3/TRBV12-4
j_gene: TRBJ2-1
d_gene: TRBD1
CDR3nt: TGTGCCAGCAGTTACAGGGGTCGAGATGAGCAGTTCTTC
CDR3aa: CASSYRGRDEQFF

abundance: -
v_gene: TRBV2
j_gene: TRBJ2-7
d_gene: TRBD2
CDR3nt: TGTGCCAGCAGTGAAGGGGGAGCTAGCGGCTCCTACGAGCAGTACTTC
CDR3aa: CASSEGGASGSYEQYF

abundance: -
v_gene: TRBV27
j_gene: TRBJ2-3
d_gene: TRBD2
CDR3nt: TGTGCCAGCAGTCTAGCGGGAGGGCTACAAGGCACAGATACGCAGTATTTT
CDR3aa: CASSLAGGLQGTDTQYF

abundance: -
v_gene: TRBV5-4
j_gene: TRBJ2-7
d_gene: TRBD1
CDR3nt: TGTGCCAGCAGCTTGACCGGGGACAGGTTCAACGAGCAGTACTTC
CDR3aa: CASSLTGDRFNEQYF

abundance: -
v_gene: TRBV6-5
j_gene: TRBJ2-7
d_gene: -
CDR3nt: TGTGCCAGCGCCCCGGGGGGCCCCTACGAGCAGTACTTC
CDR3aa: CASAPGGPYEQYF

abundance: -
v_gene: TRBV30
j_gene: TRBJ2-6
d_gene: -
CDR3nt: TGTGCCTCCGATTCCGCTGGATTTTACAGATCCGGGGCCAACGTCCTGACTTTC
CDR3aa: CASDSAGFYRSGANVLTF

abundance: -
v_gene: TRBV6-5
j_gene: TRBJ1-4
d_gene: -
CDR3nt: TGTGCCAGCAGTTACTATGCGGGGGAAAAACTGTTTTTT
CDR3aa: CASSYYAGEKLFF

abundance: -
v_gene: TRBV7-6
j_gene: TRBJ2-5
d_gene: -
CDR3nt: TGTGCCAGCAGCTTAGGGCCCGTTTGGGAGACCCAGTACTTC
CDR3aa: CASSLGPVWETQYF

abundance: -
v_gene: TRBV6-5
j_gene: TRBJ1-5
d_gene: -
CDR3nt: TGTGCCAGCTCTTCTGAACCACAGGGCCTCCAGCCCCAGCATTTT
CDR3aa: CASSSEPQGLQPQHF

abundance: once
v_gene: TRBV11-2
j_gene: TRBJ1-4
d_gene: TRBD1
CDR3nt: TGTGCCAGCAGCCCCGGGACAGGACGAGAAAAACTGTTTTTT
CDR3aa: CASSPGTGREKLFF

abundance: -
v_gene: TRBV2
j_gene: TRBJ1-1
d_gene: -
CDR3nt: TGTGCCAGCAGTGATTGGCAGATTGAAGCTTTCTTT
CDR3aa: CASSDWQIEAFF

abundance: -
v_gene: TRBV29-1
j_gene: TRBJ2-1
d_gene: TRBD1
CDR3nt: TGCAGCGTTGAAAGGTCAGGGACAGGTATGGATGAGCAGTTCTTC
CDR3aa: CSVERSGTGMDEQFF

abundance: -
v_gene: TRBV11-1
j_gene: TRBJ2-7
d_gene: TRBD2
CDR3nt: TGTGCCAGCAGTTTGGGACTAGCGGGCTCCTACGAGCAGTACTTC
CDR3aa: CASSLGLAGSYEQYF

abundance: -
v_gene: TRBV2
j_gene: TRBJ2-1
d_gene: TRBD2
CDR3nt: TGTGCCAGCACTGGAGCGGGGGGCAATGAGCAGTTCTTC
CDR3aa: CASTGAGGNEQFF

abundance: -
v_gene: TRBV7-2
j_gene: TRBJ2-3
d_gene: TRBD2
CDR3nt: TGTGCCAGCAGCTCCCGGGGACTAGCGGGAGGAGCACTCACAGATACGCAGTATTTT
CDR3aa: CASSSRGLAGGALTDTQYF

abundance: -
v_gene: TRBV7-8
j_gene: TRBJ2-7
d_gene: -
CDR3nt: TGTGCCAGCAGCTTAGAATTAGTCTACGAGCAGTACTTC
CDR3aa: CASSLELVYEQYF